Shown below are 10 T cell receptor beta chains from a single sample sequenced in a study of shared clonotypes between healthy human individuals. Terminally differentiated effector memory CD45RA+ cells were excluded from the naive CD8 cells, which were CD45RO-negative and positively selected for CCR7. TCRdb keeps only in-frame clones here, not all; method: immunoSEQ multiplex PCR. This repertoire shows 550,000 to 650,000 clones, 96% found once; its top ten account for more than 0.085%. Sample: naive CD8+ T cells sorted from blood. These receptors were obtained from a woman between 25 and 40 years old in good health.

The V gene is TRBV28, the J gene TRBJ1-1; D is ambiguous. The length of the CDR3 is 13 residues. V was clipped by 6 bases and J by 5 bases, with 13 bases between them. Looked up from germline, CDR1 is MDHEN and CDR2 is SYDVKM. The DNA of the CDR3 is TGTGCCAGCAGAGGATGGAGGAAGACTGAAGCTTTCTTT. Translated, it gives CASRGWRKTEAFF.

A few counts support this clone. The chain links TRBV5-1 to TRBJ2-5, with D uncertain. V shed 2 bases and J shed 0 bases, with 8 bases lying between them. The CDR3 spans 14 residues. The V gene's germline CDR1 is SGHRS and CDR2 YFSETQ. CDR3 coding DNA: TGCGCCAGCAGCTTAACAGAGTACCAAGAGACCCAGTACTTC. This gives the protein CASSLTEYQETQYF.

V is TRBV9 and J is TRBJ2-1; TRBD2 aligns across 8 bases. This CDR3 comprises 17 residues. The trim removed 4 bases at V and 2 bases at J, leaving 11 bases unmatched. The V gene's germline CDR1 is SGDLS and CDR2 YYNGEE. The CDR3 DNA reads TGTGCCAGCAGCCCCCGGATACTAGCGGCGACCTACAATGAGCAGTTCTTC. Protein product: CASSPRILAATYNEQFF.

This rearrangement joins TRBV6-5 to TRBJ2-2, with D perhaps TRBD1 (6 bases). V was cut by 2 bases and J by 4 bases, with 11 bases left in between. Per germline, CDR1 MNHEY and CDR2 SVGAGI. This CDR3 has 15 amino acids. This CDR3 is CASSYRDTLTGELFF. CDR3 bases: TGTGCCAGCAGTTACCGGGACACCCTCACCGGGGAGCTGTTTTTT.

The chain links TRBV5-1 to TRBJ2-7, with D possibly TRBD1 on 6 matching bases. CDR3 length: 13 amino acids. Looked up from germline, CDR1 is SGHRS and CDR2 is YFSETQ. V dropped 4 bases and J dropped 4 bases, with 12 bases sitting between them. CDR3 residues: CASSQDSTYEQYF. CDR3 coding DNA: TGCGCCAGCAGCCAGGACAGCACTTACGAGCAGTACTTC.

The chain recombines TRBV5-1 with TRBJ2-2; tentatively, D is TRBD2 (5 bases). In germline, CDR1 is SGHRS, CDR2 YFSETQ. The CDR3 is made up of 15 amino acids. The ends were cut back, 2 bases at V and 4 bases at J, with 12 bases in the middle. CDR3 sequence reads: CASSFQTAGTGELFF. Written as DNA, the CDR3 is TGCGCCAGCAGCTTCCAGACCGCGGGCACCGGGGAGCTGTTTTTT.

Written as DNA, the CDR3 is TGTGCCAGCAGCGTAGACGGGACAGGGTATGAAAAACTGTTTTTT. This sequence encodes CASSVDGTGYEKLFF. The V and J genes are TRBV9 and TRBJ1-4, with TRBD1 matching over 9 bases. Per germline, CDR1 SGDLS and CDR2 YYNGEE. V was clipped by 0 bases and J by 6 bases; unmatched bases: 3. There are 15 residues in the CDR3.

V is TRBV5-5 and J is TRBJ2-7, with TRBD2 identical over 9 bases. The CDR3 has 15 residues. Trimming at V came to 3 bases and at J to 0 bases, leaving 4 bases not matched to a gene. CDR1 and CDR2 (germline): SGHKS, YYEKEE (reference sequence). The CDR3 here is CASSYGLAFSYEQYF. In nucleotides, the CDR3 is TGTGCCAGCAGCTACGGACTAGCGTTCTCCTACGAGCAGTACTTC.

CDR3: CASSRGDGEQYF. The CDR3 nucleotides read TGTGCCAGCAGCAGGGGGGACGGGGAGCAGTACTTC. The V gene is TRBV7-6, the J gene TRBJ2-5; D possibly uses TRBD1 or TRBD2 (6 bases each). Trimming cost V 5 bases and J 11 bases, with 15 bases left between them. The CDR3 spans 12 residues. The germline gives CDR1 SGHVS, CDR2 FNYEAQ.

This rearrangement joins TRBV11-2 to TRBJ2-3; unclear D gene. CDR3 size: 15 residues. The germline V gene encodes CDR1 SGHAT and CDR2 FQNNGV. Trimming left V 5 bases short and J 0 bases short, with 12 bases between. CDR3 loop: CASSRTASSTDTQYF. CDR3 nucleotide sequence: TGTGCCAGCAGCCGCACGGCTTCTAGCACAGATACGCAGTATTTT.